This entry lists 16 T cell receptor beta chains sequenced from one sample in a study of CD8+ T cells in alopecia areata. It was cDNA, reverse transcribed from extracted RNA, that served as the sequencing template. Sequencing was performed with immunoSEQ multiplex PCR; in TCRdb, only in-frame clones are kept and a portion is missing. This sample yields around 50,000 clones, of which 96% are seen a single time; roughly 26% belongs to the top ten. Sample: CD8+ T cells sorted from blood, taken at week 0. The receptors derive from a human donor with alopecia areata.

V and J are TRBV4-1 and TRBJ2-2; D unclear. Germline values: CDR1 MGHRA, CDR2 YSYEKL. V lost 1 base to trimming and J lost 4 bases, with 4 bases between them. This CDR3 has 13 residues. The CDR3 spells CASSQVITGELFF. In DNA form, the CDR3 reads TGCGCCAGCAGCCAAGTTATCACCGGGGAGCTGTTTTTT.

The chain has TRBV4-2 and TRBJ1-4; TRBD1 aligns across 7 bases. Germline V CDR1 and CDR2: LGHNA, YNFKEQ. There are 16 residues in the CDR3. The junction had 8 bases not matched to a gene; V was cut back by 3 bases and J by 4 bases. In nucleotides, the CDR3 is TGTGCCAGCAGCCATCCGGGACAGACAAATAATGAAAAACTGTTTTTT. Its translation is CASSHPGQTNNEKLFF.

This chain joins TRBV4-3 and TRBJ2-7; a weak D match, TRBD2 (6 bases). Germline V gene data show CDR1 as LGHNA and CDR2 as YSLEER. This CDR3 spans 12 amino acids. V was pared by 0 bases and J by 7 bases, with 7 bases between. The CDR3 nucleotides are TGCGCCAGCAGCCAAGATGGAGGGGAGCAGTACTTC. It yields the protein CASSQDGGEQYF.

The CDR3 is CATQLAGSGELFF. CDR3 DNA: TGTGCCACCCAACTAGCGGGGTCCGGGGAGCTGTTTTTT. The chain has TRBV6-1 and TRBJ2-2, with 10 bases that match TRBD2. Looked up from germline, CDR1 is MNHNS and CDR2 is SASEGT. V lost 10 bases to trimming and J lost 6 bases; unmatched junction nucleotides: 5. The CDR3 is 13 residues long.

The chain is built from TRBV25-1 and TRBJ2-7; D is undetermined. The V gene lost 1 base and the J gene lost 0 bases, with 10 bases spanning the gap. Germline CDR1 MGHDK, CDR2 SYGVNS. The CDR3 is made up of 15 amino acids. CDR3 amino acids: CASSESTADSYEQYF. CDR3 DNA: TGTGCCAGCAGTGAATCAACGGCGGACTCCTACGAGCAGTACTTC.

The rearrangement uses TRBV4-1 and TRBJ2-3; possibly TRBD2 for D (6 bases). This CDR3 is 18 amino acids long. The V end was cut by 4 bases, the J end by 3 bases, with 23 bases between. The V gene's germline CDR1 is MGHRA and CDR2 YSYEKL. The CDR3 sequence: CASSRLYSAGRGTDTQYF. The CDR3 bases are TGCGCCAGCAGCCGGCTCTACTCGGCGGGGCGGGGAACAGATACGCAGTATTTT.

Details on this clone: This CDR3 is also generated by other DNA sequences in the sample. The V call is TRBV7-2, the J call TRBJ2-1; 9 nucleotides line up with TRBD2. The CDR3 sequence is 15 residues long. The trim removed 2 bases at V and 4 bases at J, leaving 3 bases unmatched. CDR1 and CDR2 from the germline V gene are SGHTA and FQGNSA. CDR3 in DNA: TGTGCCAGCAGCTTATTGGCGGGGGGGTACAATGAGCAGTTCTTC. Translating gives CASSLLAGGYNEQFF. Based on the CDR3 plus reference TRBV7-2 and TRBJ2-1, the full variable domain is GAGVSQSPSNKVTEKGKDVELRCDPISGHTALYWYRQSLGQGLEFLIYFQGNSAPDKSGLPSDRFSAERTGGSVSTLTIQRTQQEDSAVYLCASSLLAGGYNEQFFGPGTRLTVL.

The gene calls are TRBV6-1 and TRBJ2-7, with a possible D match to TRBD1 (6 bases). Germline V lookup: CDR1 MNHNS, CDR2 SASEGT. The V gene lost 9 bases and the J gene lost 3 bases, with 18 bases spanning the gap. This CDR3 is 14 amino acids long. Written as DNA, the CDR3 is TGTGCCAGTTTGCCGGGACACTTAGTCTACGAGCAGTACTTC. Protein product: CASLPGHLVYEQYF.

The CDR3 sequence is CASSARNEQYF. The CDR3 DNA reads TGTGCCAGCAGCGCTCGCAACGAGCAGTACTTC. The chain combines TRBV7-9 with TRBJ2-7, with no clear D. The germline CDR1 and CDR2 sequences are SEHNR and FQNEAQ (reference sequence). This CDR3 has 11 amino acids. V was clipped by 5 bases and J by 5 bases, with 7 bases between them.

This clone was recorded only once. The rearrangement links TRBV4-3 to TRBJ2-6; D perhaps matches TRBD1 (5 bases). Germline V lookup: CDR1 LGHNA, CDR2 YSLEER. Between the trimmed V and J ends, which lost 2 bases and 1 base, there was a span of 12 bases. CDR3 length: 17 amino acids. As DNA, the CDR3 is TGCGCCAGCAGCCAACTAGGGGCGGCTTCTGGGGCCAACGTCCTGACTTTC. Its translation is CASSQLGAASGANVLTF.

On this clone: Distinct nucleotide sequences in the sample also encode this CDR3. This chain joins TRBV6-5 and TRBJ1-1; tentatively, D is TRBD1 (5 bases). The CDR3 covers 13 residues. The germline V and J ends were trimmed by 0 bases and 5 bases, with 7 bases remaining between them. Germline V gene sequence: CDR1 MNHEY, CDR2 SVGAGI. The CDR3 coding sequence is TGTGCCAGCAGTTACTCGGGGGGAACTGAAGCTTTCTTT. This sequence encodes CASSYSGGTEAFF.

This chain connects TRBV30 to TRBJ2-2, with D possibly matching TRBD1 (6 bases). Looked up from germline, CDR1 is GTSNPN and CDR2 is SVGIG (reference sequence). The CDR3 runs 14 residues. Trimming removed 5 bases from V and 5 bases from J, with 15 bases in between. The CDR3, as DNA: TGTGCCTGGGCCGTGGGCAGGGGTACCGGGGAGCTGTTTTTT. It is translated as CAWAVGRGTGELFF.

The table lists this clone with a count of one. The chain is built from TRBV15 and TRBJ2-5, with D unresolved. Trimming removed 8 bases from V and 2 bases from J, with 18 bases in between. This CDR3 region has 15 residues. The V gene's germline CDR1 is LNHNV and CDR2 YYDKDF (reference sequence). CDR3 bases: TGTGCCACCGCTCAAGGTCAGAGTCCTCAAGAGACCCAGTACTTC. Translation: CATAQGQSPQETQYF.

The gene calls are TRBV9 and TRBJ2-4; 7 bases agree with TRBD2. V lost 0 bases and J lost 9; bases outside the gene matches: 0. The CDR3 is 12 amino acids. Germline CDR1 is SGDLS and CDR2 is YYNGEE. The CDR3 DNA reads TGTGCCAGCAGCGTAGCGGGGGGCATTCAGTACTTC. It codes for CASSVAGGIQYF.

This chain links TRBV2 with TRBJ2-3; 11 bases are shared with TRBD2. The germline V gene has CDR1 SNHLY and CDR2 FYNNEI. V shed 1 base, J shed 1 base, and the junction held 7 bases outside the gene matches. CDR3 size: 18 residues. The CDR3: CASSEGPSGGRGTDTQYF. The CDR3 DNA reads TGTGCCAGCAGTGAAGGGCCTAGCGGGGGGCGGGGCACAGATACGCAGTATTTT.

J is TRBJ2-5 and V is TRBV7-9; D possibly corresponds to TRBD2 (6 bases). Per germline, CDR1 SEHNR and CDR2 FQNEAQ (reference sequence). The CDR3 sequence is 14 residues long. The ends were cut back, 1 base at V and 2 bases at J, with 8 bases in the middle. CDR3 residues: CASSLDAGQETQYF. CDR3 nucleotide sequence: TGTGCCAGCAGCTTAGATGCGGGGCAAGAGACCCAGTACTTC.